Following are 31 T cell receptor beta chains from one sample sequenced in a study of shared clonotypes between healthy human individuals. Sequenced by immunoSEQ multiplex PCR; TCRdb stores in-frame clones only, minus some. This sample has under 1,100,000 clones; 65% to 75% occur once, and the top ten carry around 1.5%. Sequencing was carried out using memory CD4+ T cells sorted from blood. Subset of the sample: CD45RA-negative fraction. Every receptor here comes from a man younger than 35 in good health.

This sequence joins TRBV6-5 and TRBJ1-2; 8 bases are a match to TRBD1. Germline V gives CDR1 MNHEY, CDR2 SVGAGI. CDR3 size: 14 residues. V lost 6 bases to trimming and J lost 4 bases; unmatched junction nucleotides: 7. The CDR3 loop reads CASSPPGGRYGYTF. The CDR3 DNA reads TGTGCCAGCAGCCCACCAGGGGGCCGCTATGGCTACACCTTC.

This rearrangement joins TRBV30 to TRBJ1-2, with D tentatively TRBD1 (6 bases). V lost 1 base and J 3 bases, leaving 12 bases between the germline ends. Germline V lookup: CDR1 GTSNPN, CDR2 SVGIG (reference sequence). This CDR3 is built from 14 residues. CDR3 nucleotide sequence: TGTGCCTGGAGTGGGGGGGCAGGGTACTATGGCTACACCTTC. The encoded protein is CAWSGGAGYYGYTF.

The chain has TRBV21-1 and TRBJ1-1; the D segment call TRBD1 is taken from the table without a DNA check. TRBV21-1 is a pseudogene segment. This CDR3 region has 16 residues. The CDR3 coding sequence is TGTGCCAGCAGCAAAGTTCGTGGGACAGAGAACACTGAAGCTTTCTTT. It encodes CASSKVRGTENTEAFF.

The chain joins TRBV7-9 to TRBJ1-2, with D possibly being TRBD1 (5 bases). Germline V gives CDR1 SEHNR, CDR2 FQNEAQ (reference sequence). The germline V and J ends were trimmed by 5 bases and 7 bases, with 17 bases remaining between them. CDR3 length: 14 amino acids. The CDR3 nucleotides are TGTGCCAGCAGCGGCATGGCACCGACAGCTGGCTACACCTTC. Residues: CASSGMAPTAGYTF.

The CDR3 coding sequence is TGTGCCATCAGTGAGTTCACTGACAGGAGGGATGGCTACACCTTC. It codes for CAISEFTDRRDGYTF. The chain has TRBV10-3 and TRBJ1-2, with D maybe TRBD1 (6 bases). This CDR3 region has 15 residues. V was trimmed by 1 base and J by 6 bases, leaving 15 bases between them. Germline CDR1 reads ENHRY; CDR2 reads SYGVKD.

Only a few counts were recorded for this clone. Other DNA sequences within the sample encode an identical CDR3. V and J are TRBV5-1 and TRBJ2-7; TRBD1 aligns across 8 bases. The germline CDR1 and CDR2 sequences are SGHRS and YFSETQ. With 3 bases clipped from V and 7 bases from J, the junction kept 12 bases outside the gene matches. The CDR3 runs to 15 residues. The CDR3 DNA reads TGCGCCAGCAGCTACCCGACAGGGGCCAAGGCTGAGCAGTACTTC. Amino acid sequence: CASSYPTGAKAEQYF. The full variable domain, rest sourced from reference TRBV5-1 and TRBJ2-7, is KAGVTQTPRYLIKTRGQQVTLSCSPISGHRSVSWYQQTPGQGLQFLFEYFSETQRNKGNFPGRFSGRQFSNSRSEMNVSTLELGDSALYLCASSYPTGAKAEQYFGPGTRLTVT.

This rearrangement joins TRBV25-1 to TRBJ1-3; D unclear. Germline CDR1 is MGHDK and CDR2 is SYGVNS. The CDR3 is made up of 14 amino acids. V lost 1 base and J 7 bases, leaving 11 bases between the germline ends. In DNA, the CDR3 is TGTGCCAGCAGTGAATCTTATGGGAGGAACACCATATATTTT. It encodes CASSESYGRNTIYF.

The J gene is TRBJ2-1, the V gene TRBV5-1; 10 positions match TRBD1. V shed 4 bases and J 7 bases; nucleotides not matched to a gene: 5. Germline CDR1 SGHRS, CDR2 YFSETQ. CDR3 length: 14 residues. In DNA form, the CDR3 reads TGCGCCAGCAGCCCCCGGACAGGGGGTAATGAGCAGTTCTTC. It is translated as CASSPRTGGNEQFF.

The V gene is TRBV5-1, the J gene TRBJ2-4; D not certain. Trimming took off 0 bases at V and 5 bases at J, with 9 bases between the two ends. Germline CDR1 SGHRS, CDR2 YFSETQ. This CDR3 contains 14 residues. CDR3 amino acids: CASSLVGYENIQYF. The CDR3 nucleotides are TGCGCCAGCAGCTTGGTGGGGTACGAAAACATTCAGTACTTC. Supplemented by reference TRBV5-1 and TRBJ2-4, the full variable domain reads KAGVTQTPRYLIKTRGQQVTLSCSPISGHRSVSWYQQTPGQGLQFLFEYFSETQRNKGNFPGRFSGRQFSNSRSEMNVSTLELGDSALYLCASSLVGYENIQYFGAGTRLSVL.

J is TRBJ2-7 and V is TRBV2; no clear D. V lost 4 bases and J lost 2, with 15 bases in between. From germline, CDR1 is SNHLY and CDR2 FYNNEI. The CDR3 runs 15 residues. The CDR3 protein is CASSVDGLSTYEQYF. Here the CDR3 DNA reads TGTGCCAGCAGTGTTGACGGCCTGAGCACCTACGAGCAGTACTTC.

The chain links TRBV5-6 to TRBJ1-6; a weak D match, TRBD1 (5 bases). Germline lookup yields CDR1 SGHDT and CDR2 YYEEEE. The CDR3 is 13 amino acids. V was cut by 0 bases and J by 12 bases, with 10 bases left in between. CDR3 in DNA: TGTGCCAGCAGCTTGGCCTTGGGGGTACCCCTCCACTTT. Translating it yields CASSLALGVPLHF.

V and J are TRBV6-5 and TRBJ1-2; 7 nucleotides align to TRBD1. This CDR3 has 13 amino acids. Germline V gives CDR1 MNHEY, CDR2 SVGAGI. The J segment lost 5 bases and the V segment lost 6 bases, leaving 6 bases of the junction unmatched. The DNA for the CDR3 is TGTGCCAGCAGGTTGACAGGGAAATATGGCTACACCTTC. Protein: CASRLTGKYGYTF.

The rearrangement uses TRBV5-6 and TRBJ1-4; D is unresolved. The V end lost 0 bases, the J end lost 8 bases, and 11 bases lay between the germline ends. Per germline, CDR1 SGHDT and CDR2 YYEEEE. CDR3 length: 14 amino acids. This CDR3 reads CASSLASGNEKLFF. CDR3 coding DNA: TGTGCCAGCAGCTTGGCGTCGGGAAACGAAAAACTGTTTTTT.

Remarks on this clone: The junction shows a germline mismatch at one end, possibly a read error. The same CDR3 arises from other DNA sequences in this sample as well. Here the CDR3 reads CASSLGGDEQYF. The CDR3 nucleotides read TGTGCTAGCAGCTTAGGCGGGGACGAGCAGTACTTC. V usage is TRBV7-7 and J usage is TRBJ2-7; tentatively, D is TRBD2 (6 bases). The germline gives CDR1 SSHAT, CDR2 FNYEAQ (reference sequence). There are 12 residues in the CDR3.

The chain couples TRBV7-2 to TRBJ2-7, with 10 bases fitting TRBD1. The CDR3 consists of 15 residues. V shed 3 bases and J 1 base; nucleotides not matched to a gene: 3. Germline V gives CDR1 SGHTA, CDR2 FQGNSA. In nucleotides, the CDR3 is TGTGCCAGCAGCTTCGGACAGGGGGTGTCCTACGAGCAGTACTTC. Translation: CASSFGQGVSYEQYF.

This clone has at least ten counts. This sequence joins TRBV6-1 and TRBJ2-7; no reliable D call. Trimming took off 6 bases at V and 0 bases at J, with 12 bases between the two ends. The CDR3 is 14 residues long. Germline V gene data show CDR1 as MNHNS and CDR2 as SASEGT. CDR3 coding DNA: TGTGCCAGCAGAGTCCAATTGGGCTCCTACGAGCAGTACTTC. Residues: CASRVQLGSYEQYF.

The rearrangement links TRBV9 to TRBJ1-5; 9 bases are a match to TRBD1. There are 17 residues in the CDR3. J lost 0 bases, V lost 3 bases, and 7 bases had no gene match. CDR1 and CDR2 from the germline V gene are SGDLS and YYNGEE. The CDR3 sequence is CASSATGTGNSNQPQHF. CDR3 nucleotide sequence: TGTGCCAGCAGCGCAACCGGGACAGGGAATAGCAATCAGCCCCAGCATTTT.

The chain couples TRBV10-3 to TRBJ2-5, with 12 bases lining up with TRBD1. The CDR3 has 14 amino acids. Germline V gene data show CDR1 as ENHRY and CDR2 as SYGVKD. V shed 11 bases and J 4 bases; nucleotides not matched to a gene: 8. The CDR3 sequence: CASSGTGGLETQYF. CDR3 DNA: TGTGCCTCTTCCGGGACAGGGGGCTTAGAGACCCAGTACTTC.

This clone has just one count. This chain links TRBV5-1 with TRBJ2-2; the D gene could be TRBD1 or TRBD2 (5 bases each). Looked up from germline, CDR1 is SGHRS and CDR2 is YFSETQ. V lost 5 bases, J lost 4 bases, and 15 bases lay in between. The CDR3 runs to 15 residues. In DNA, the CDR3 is TGCGCCAGCAGATCTTCCGGGACCTTCACCGGGGAGCTGTTTTTT. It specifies CASRSSGTFTGELFF.

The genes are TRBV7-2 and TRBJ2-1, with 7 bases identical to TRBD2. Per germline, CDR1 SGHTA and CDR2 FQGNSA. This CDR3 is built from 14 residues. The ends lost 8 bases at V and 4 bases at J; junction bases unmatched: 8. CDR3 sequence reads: CASDEASGYNEQFF. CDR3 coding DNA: TGTGCCAGCGACGAGGCTAGCGGATACAATGAGCAGTTCTTC.

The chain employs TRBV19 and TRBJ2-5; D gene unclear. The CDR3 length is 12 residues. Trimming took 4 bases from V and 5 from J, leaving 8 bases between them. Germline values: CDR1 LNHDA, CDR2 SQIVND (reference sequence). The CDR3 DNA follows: TGTGCCAGTAGTAATAATAGGGAGACCCAGTACTTC. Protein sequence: CASSNNRETQYF.

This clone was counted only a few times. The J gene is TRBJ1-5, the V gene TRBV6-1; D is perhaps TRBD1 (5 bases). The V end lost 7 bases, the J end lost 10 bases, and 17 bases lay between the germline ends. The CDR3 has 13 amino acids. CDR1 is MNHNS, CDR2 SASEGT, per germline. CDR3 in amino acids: CASMADSRLPQHF. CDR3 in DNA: TGTGCCAGCATGGCTGACAGTCGTCTCCCCCAGCATTTT.

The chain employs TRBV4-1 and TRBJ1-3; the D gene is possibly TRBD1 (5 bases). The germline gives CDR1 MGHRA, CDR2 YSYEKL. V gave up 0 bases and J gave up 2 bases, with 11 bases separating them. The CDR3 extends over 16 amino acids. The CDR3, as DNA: TGCGCCAGCAGCCAAGAACGGGGCAAGGCTGGAAACACCATATATTTT. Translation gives CASSQERGKAGNTIYF.

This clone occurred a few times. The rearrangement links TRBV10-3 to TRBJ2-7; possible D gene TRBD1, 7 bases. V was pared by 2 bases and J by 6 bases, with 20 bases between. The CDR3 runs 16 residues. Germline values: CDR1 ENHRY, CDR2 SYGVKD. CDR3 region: CAISEAPRQGDSEQYF. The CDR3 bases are TGTGCCATCAGTGAGGCCCCACGGCAGGGGGACTCCGAGCAGTACTTC.

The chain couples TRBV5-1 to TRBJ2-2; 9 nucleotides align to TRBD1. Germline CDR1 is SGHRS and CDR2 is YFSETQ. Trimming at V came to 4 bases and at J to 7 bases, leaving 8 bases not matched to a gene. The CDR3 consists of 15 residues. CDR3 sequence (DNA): TGCGCCAGCAGCCCCACAGGGGGCGCGATCGGGGAGCTGTTTTTT. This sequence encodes CASSPTGGAIGELFF. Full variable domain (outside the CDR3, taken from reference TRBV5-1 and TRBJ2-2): KAGVTQTPRYLIKTRGQQVTLSCSPISGHRSVSWYQQTPGQGLQFLFEYFSETQRNKGNFPGRFSGRQFSNSRSEMNVSTLELGDSALYLCASSPTGGAIGELFFGEGSRLTVL.

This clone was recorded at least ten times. CDR3 sequence (DNA): TGTGCCAGCAGTACGTACACCCGCTCTGGGGCCAACGTCCTGACTTTC. This translates into CASSTYTRSGANVLTF. This chain uses TRBV27 with TRBJ2-6, with no clear D. Trimming took 5 bases from V and 0 from J, leaving 11 bases between them. The CDR3 covers 16 residues. Germline loops: CDR1 MNHEY, CDR2 SMNVEV (reference sequence).

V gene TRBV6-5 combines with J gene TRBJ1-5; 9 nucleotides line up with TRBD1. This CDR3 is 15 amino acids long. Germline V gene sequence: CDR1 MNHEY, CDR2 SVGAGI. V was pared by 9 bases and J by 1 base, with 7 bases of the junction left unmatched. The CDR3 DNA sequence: TGTGCCAGTCAATTCGGGACAGGGAGCAATCAGCCCCAGCATTTT. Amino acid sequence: CASQFGTGSNQPQHF.

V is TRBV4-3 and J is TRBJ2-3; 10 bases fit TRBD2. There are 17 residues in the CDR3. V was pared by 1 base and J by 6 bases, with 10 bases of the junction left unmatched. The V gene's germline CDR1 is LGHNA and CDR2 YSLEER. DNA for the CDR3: TGCGCCAGCAGCCAAGGAGTGAGACTAGCGGGCTTCGATACGCAGTATTTT. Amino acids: CASSQGVRLAGFDTQYF.

CDR3 region: CASRGTPGNLDNSPLHF. The CDR3, as DNA: TGTGCCAGCAGGGGGACTCCGGGAAATTTGGATAATTCACCCCTCCACTTT. V usage is TRBV11-2 and J usage is TRBJ1-6; weak D call: TRBD1 (5 bases). The CDR3 is 17 amino acids. The V gene's germline CDR1 is SGHAT and CDR2 FQNNGV. Deletions cut 6 bases from V and 5 bases from J, with 20 bases between.

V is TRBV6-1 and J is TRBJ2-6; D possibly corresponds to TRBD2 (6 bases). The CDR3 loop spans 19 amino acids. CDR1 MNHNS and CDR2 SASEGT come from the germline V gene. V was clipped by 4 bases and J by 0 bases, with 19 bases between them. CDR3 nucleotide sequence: TGTGCCAGCAGTGGAACCTCCGGAGGGGCTACCTCTGGGGCCAACGTCCTGACTTTC. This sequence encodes CASSGTSGGATSGANVLTF.

The CDR3 bases are TGTGCCAGCAGTTCCACGCGTGGCCTGAGGAACGCTTACACAGATACGCAGTATTTT. Its translation is CASSSTRGLRNAYTDTQYF. The rearrangement uses TRBV7-8 and TRBJ2-3, with no clear D. Trimming pared 6 bases from V and 2 bases from J, leaving 27 bases between. This CDR3 region has 19 residues. The germline V gene has CDR1 SGHVS and CDR2 FQNEAQ. Using reference TRBV7-8 and TRBJ2-3 for the parts outside the CDR3, the full variable domain is GAGVSQSPRYKVAKRGQDVALRCDPISGHVSLFWYQQALGQGPEFLTYFQNEAQLDKSGLPSDRFFAERPEGSVSTLKIQRTQQEDSAVYLCASSSTRGLRNAYTDTQYFGPGTRLTVL.